This T cell receptor beta chain was observed in a study of blood T cell repertoires in COVID-19. Repertoires were generated with immunoSEQ multiplex PCR, while TCRdb's copy carries only in-frame clones and drops some. The sample shows 150,000 to 200,000 clones, around 86% of them seen only once. The sample taken for sequencing was peripheral blood. The TCR sequence derives from a man in his sixties with acute or convalescent COVID-19.

CDR3 in amino acids: CASSPFAGASGNTIYF. The CDR3 DNA reads as TGTGCCAGCAGCCCCTTTGCGGGTGCCTCTGGAAACACCATATATTTT. The rearrangement links TRBV28 to TRBJ1-3; D not certain. CDR1 and CDR2 from the germline V gene are MDHEN and SYDVKM. V gave up 6 bases and J gave up 0 bases, with 15 bases separating them. The CDR3 length is 16 residues.